The 5 T cell receptor beta chains given below trace back to one sample, sequenced in a study of molecular identifiers for immune sequencing clone quantification. Via MiXCR, TCRdb re-called the PCR reads, giving one row per CDR3 protein. Here the sample spans over 550,000 distinct CDR3 sequences, about 25% being singletons. What was sequenced was naive CD8+ T cells from blood, with Jurkat cell RNA spiked in. Subset: FACS-sorted CD8+CD4-CCR7+CD45RA+ naive T cells. All receptors come from a human donor in good health. Some libraries in this study had Jurkat cell RNA spiked in.

Concerning this clonotype: A read error is possible here, since a much larger clone lies one base away. The V gene is TRBV20-1, the J gene TRBJ2-3; perhaps D is TRBD1 or TRBD2 (5 bases each). The CDR3 runs to 12 residues. V shed 3 bases and J shed 11 bases, with 15 bases lying between them. Germline CDR1 and CDR2: DFQATT and SNEGSKA (reference sequence). This chain's CDR3 is CSARGPRGKQYF. Here the CDR3 DNA reads TGCAGTGCTAGGGGACCCCGGGGTAAGCAGTATTTT.

This clonotype was seen repeatedly, ten times or more. The chain employs TRBV27 and TRBJ2-5; 7 positions agree with TRBD2. The CDR3 is 16 residues long. The germline CDR1 and CDR2 sequences are MNHEY and SMNVEV (reference sequence). The J segment lost 0 bases and the V segment lost 5 bases, leaving 9 bases of the junction unmatched. The CDR3 loop is CASSPLAATYQETQYF. CDR3 nucleotides: TGTGCCAGCAGTCCGCTAGCGGCCACGTACCAAGAGACCCAGTACTTC.

A remark on this clonotype: Compared with germline, one end of the junction differs, possibly owing to a read error. The V gene is TRBV2, the J gene TRBJ2-7, with a tentative D call TRBD2 (6 bases). The CDR3 is 14 residues long. The V gene's germline CDR1 is SNHLY and CDR2 FYNNEI. The CDR3 protein is CTSSEAWGAYEQYF. The CDR3 DNA reads TGTACCAGCAGTGAAGCGTGGGGGGCCTACGAGCAGTACTTC.

This clonotype was detected a few times. V gene TRBV4-3 combines with J gene TRBJ2-7; D is perhaps TRBD1 (5 bases). The CDR3 length is 15 residues. Trimming stripped 0 bases from V and 4 bases from J, with 13 bases between. Looked up from germline, CDR1 is LGHNA and CDR2 is YSLEER. As DNA, the CDR3 is TGCGCCAGCAGCCAAGATCGCTCAGGGATATACGAGCAGTACTTC. Its translation is CASSQDRSGIYEQYF.

The chain combines TRBV27 with TRBJ2-7, with a weak D call TRBD2 (6 bases). Looked up from germline, CDR1 is MNHEY and CDR2 is SMNVEV (reference sequence). The CDR3 is 13 residues long. V lost 3 bases, J lost 6 bases, and 12 bases lay in between. The chain's CDR3 is CASSFTTGSEQYF. In DNA form, the CDR3 reads TGTGCCAGCAGTTTCACGACCGGGAGCGAGCAGTACTTC.